Each of the 13 T cell receptor beta chains below was sequenced from the same sample in a study of CD8 T cells in Susac syndrome. Roughly 0.45 to 1 ug RNA was reverse transcribed with random hexamers. TCRdb fed the immunoSEQ multiplex PCR reads into MiXCR, producing one record per CDR3 protein. This table holds a few hundred thousand distinct CDR3 sequences, about 96% found once. The sequenced sample consisted of CD4+ T cells from PBMCs. Receptors were obtained from a human donor with multiple sclerosis.

The chain couples TRBV12-3 or TRBV12-4 to TRBJ2-7; D possibly corresponds to TRBD1 (6 bases). Trimming cost V 6 bases and J 7 bases, with 19 bases left between them. The CDR3 loop spans 14 amino acids. For the CDR3, the DNA is TGTGCCAGCAGCCAGGGGCTAGCCCGTACGGAGCAGTACTTC. It is translated as CASSQGLARTEQYF.

The chain employs TRBV9 and TRBJ2-2; D call uncertain. This CDR3 has 12 residues. Germline V gives CDR1 SGDLS, CDR2 YYNGEE. Trimming pared 5 bases from V and 6 bases from J, leaving 8 bases between. The CDR3 DNA follows: TGTGCCAGCAGTTTCGTGTCCGGGGAGCTGTTTTTT. Encoded protein: CASSFVSGELFF.

The chain has TRBV5-1 and TRBJ2-1, with D perhaps matching TRBD1 (5 bases). CDR3 length equals 15 residues. The germline gives CDR1 SGHRS, CDR2 YFSETQ. V was cut by 3 bases and J by 3 bases, with 13 bases left in between. The DNA of the CDR3 is TGCGCCAGCAGCTGGCTCAGACAGAGCTACAATGAGCAGTTCTTC. Translated: CASSWLRQSYNEQFF. Full variable domain (outside the CDR3, taken from reference TRBV5-1 and TRBJ2-1): KAGVTQTPRYLIKTRGQQVTLSCSPISGHRSVSWYQQTPGQGLQFLFEYFSETQRNKGNFPGRFSGRQFSNSRSEMNVSTLELGDSALYLCASSWLRQSYNEQFFGPGTRLTVL.

DNA for the CDR3: TGTGCCAGCACCGTAGGACACCAATCCTACGAGCAGTACTTC. This gives the protein CASTVGHQSYEQYF. The chain combines TRBV12-3 or TRBV12-4 with TRBJ2-7; weak D call: TRBD1 (5 bases). The length of the CDR3 is 14 residues. The V end was cut by 7 bases, the J end by 1 base, with 14 bases between.

This chain joins TRBV25-1 and TRBJ2-7; maybe TRBD1 (5 bases). The V gene lost 6 bases and the J gene lost 2 bases, with 14 bases spanning the gap. The germline V gene encodes CDR1 MGHDK and CDR2 SYGVNS. This CDR3 is built from 14 residues. The CDR3 DNA reads as TGTGCCAGCAGCCGAACAGGCCTTACCTACGAGCAGTACTTC. It encodes CASSRTGLTYEQYF.

CDR3: CASSLATTNTQYF. As DNA, the CDR3 is TGTGCCAGCAGCTTAGCGACGACCAATACGCAGTATTTT. The chain couples TRBV7-9 to TRBJ2-3; D gene unclear. The germline V and J ends were trimmed by 0 bases and 7 bases, with 8 bases remaining between them. Looked up from germline, CDR1 is SEHNR and CDR2 is FQNEAQ (reference sequence). This CDR3 comprises 13 residues.

This clonotype was observed once. The chain joins TRBV29-1 to TRBJ2-2; D call uncertain. This CDR3 spans 12 amino acids. CDR1 is SQVTM and CDR2 is ANQGSEA in the germline V gene. Trimming pared 3 bases from V and 3 bases from J, leaving 5 bases between. The CDR3 spells CSVDSDTGELFF. Written as DNA, the CDR3 is TGCAGCGTTGATTCGGACACCGGGGAGCTGTTTTTT.

The chain joins TRBV20-1 to TRBJ1-1; D possibly corresponds to TRBD1 (5 bases). The CDR3 spans 14 residues. The germline CDR1 and CDR2 sequences are DFQATT and SNEGSKA (reference sequence). In DNA form, the CDR3 reads TGCGGGCACCCATCCGGGACGGTGAACACTGAAGCTTTCTTT. Encoded protein: CGHPSGTVNTEAFF.

The V and J genes are TRBV3-1 and TRBJ1-1; D is possibly TRBD1 (5 bases). CDR1 is LGHDT, CDR2 YNNKEL, per germline (reference sequence). The V end was cut by 0 bases, the J end by 10 bases, with 15 bases between. This CDR3 has 14 residues. CDR3 protein: CASSQEVQGGTAFF. CDR3 nucleotides: TGTGCCAGCAGCCAAGAGGTTCAGGGTGGAACAGCTTTCTTT.

V gene TRBV5-1 combines with J gene TRBJ2-1; D ambiguous. This CDR3 region has 15 residues. With 0 bases removed from V and 3 bases from J, the gap between germline ends came to 10 bases. Looked up from germline, CDR1 is SGHRS and CDR2 is YFSETQ. The CDR3 loop reads CASSLAARSYNEQFF. The CDR3 nucleotides read TGCGCCAGCAGCTTGGCCGCGCGGAGCTACAATGAGCAGTTCTTC.

A remark on this clonotype: Its ends do not fully match the called genes, so a read error is possible. The chain links TRBV6-6 to TRBJ1-1; a possible D gene is TRBD1 (6 bases). This CDR3 has 12 amino acids. CDR1 and CDR2 from the germline V gene are MNHNY and SVGAGI (reference sequence). CDR3 sequence reads: CASSYSSTGRYF. CDR3 in DNA: TGTGCCAGCAGTTACTCCTCGACAGGACGTTACTTT.

The chain combines TRBV29-1 with TRBJ1-2; D not resolved. The CDR3 contains 13 residues. Deletions cut 2 bases from V and 8 bases from J, with 15 bases between. Germline CDR1 is SQVTM and CDR2 is ANQGSEA. CDR3 amino acids: CSVERSNLRGYTF. The CDR3 DNA sequence: TGCAGCGTTGAAAGGAGTAACCTTAGGGGCTACACCTTC. Together with reference TRBV29-1 and TRBJ1-2, the CDR3 gives the full variable domain: SAVISQKPSRDICQRGTSLTIQCQVDSQVTMMFWYRQQPGQSLTLIATANQGSEATYESGFVIDKFPISRPNLTFSTLTVSNMSPEDSSIYLCSVERSNLRGYTFGSGTRLTVV.

The V call is TRBV29-1, the J call TRBJ1-2; TRBD1 might be the D (5 bases). The CDR3 has 13 amino acids. V lost 2 bases and J lost 4, with 11 bases in between. The germline V gene has CDR1 SQVTM and CDR2 ANQGSEA. The CDR3 loop is CSVERGSGYGYTF. For the CDR3, the DNA is TGCAGCGTTGAAAGGGGCTCAGGCTATGGCTACACCTTC.